These 9 T cell receptor beta chains were all obtained from the same sample, sequenced in a study of T cells in Graves' hyperthyroidism and ophthalmopathy. TCR beta CDR3 regions were amplified from RNA. HTBI primers were the set used in a first-round RT-PCR of the TCR CDR3. Each CDR3 protein gets one entry after TCRdb re-called the multiplex PCR reads with MiXCR. This sample has approximately 300,000 distinct CDR3 sequences; about 15% occur once, and the top ten carry over 50%. Sequenced input: blood. The receptors originated from a woman aged 55 to 70 with Graves' ophthalmopathy.

This clonotype showed up many times. The chain employs TRBV5-1 and TRBJ1-5; D is uncertain. Trimming shortened V by 1 base and J by 0 bases, and 11 bases separated the two germline ends. Per the germline V gene, CDR1 is SGHRS and CDR2 is YFSETQ. The length of the CDR3 is 16 residues. The CDR3 is CASSLLLNHSNQPQHF. The CDR3, as DNA: TGCGCCAGCAGCTTGCTACTTAACCATAGCAATCAGCCCCAGCATTTT.

This clonotype has at least ten counts. The chain couples TRBV5-6 to TRBJ1-4, with TRBD1 matching over 7 bases. The ends lost 1 base at V and 7 bases at J; junction bases unmatched: 10. Germline assignment: CDR1 SGHDT and CDR2 YYEEEE. This CDR3 is 16 amino acids long. The CDR3: CASSLWEQGSGEKLFF. DNA for the CDR3: TGTGCCAGCAGCTTGTGGGAACAGGGGTCGGGTGAAAAACTGTTTTTT.

The chain joins TRBV19 to TRBJ2-7; TRBD1 matches 7 bases. The length of the CDR3 is 15 residues. Trimming cost V 4 bases and J 6 bases; bases outside gene matches: 12. Germline values: CDR1 LNHDA, CDR2 SQIVND (reference sequence). The DNA of the CDR3 is TGTGCCAGTAGTAGAGACCACAGGGGTCCCTCCGAGCAGTACTTC. It translates to CASSRDHRGPSEQYF.

There are many counts of this clonotype. The chain has TRBV18 and TRBJ1-1, with a weak D call TRBD1 (6 bases). Germline assignment: CDR1 KGHSH and CDR2 LQKENI. V was shortened by 2 bases and J by 8 bases, with 12 bases between the two germline ends. The CDR3 loop spans 13 amino acids. This CDR3 reads CASSPYDRREAFF. The DNA for the CDR3 is TGTGCCAGCTCACCATACGACAGGCGAGAAGCTTTCTTT.

With regard to this clonotype: A read error is possible here, since a much larger clone lies one base away. The genes are TRBV7-9 and TRBJ2-7, with D perhaps matching TRBD2 (6 bases). The CDR3 consists of 15 residues. CDR1 SEHNR and CDR2 FQNEAQ come from the germline V gene (reference sequence). Trimming removed 1 base at V and 6 bases at J, with 16 bases between. The CDR3 region has the DNA TGTGCCAGCAGCTTAGAGGCGGGAACGGTAGGCGAGCAGTACTTC. Protein sequence: CASSLEAGTVGEQYF. The variable domain in full, completed from reference TRBV7-9 and TRBJ2-7, reads DTGVSQNPRHKITKRGQNVTFRCDPISEHNRLYWYRQTLGQGPEFLTYFQNEAQLEKSRLLSDRFSAERPKGSFSTLEIQRTEQGDSAMYLCASSLEAGTVGEQYFGPGTRLTVT.

V gene TRBV20-1 combines with J gene TRBJ1-5; 10 bases map to TRBD1. CDR1 DFQATT and CDR2 SNEGSKA come from the germline V gene (reference sequence). Losses at the gene ends were 5 bases for V and 2 bases for J; bases not matched to a gene: 6. The CDR3 covers 15 residues. The CDR3 nucleotides are TGCAGTGCTCGGTCCGGGACAGGGGGCAATCAGCCCCAGCATTTT. This gives the protein CSARSGTGGNQPQHF.

In its sample, this clonotype was seen once. V is TRBV19 and J is TRBJ2-7; tentatively, D is TRBD1 (6 bases). V lost 1 base, J lost 5 bases, and 15 bases lay in between. CDR3 length: 15 amino acids. Germline CDR1 and CDR2: LNHDA and SQIVND (reference sequence). CDR3 DNA sequence: TGTGCCAGTAGTATAGGGCTGGGACAAAGGGACGAGCAGTACTTC. Translated: CASSIGLGQRDEQYF.

The rearrangement links TRBV6-6 to TRBJ1-6; perhaps TRBD1 as D (6 bases). The CDR3 length is 18 residues. Germline CDR1 reads MNHNY; CDR2 reads SVGAGI (reference sequence). V lost 0 bases, J lost 7 bases, and 19 bases lay in between. CDR3 sequence reads: CASSYSIAEQGLNSPLHF. CDR3 sequence (DNA): TGTGCCAGCAGTTACTCGATAGCTGAACAGGGTTTAAATTCACCCCTCCACTTT.

The J gene is TRBJ1-2, the V gene TRBV19, with unresolved D. From germline, CDR1 is LNHDA and CDR2 SQIVND (reference sequence). V lost 3 bases and J 5 bases, leaving 7 bases between the germline ends. CDR3 length: 12 amino acids. This CDR3 is CASSIGEYGYTF. The CDR3 DNA sequence: TGTGCCAGTAGTATTGGTGAATATGGCTACACCTTC.